A selection of T cell receptor beta chains follows, all from one sample in a study of blood T cell repertoires in COVID-19. Profiled with immunoSEQ multiplex PCR; TCRdb holds only in-frame clones, not every one. The repertoire holds under 85,000 clones, with roughly 80% as singletons. The sample taken for sequencing was peripheral blood. The receptors derive from a human donor in a cohort sampled during active COVID-19. CDR3s include the opening cysteine and the closing phenylalanine or tryptophan. D genes are given only for firm matches. Size values are once, few and many counts, or a class for expanded clones, and some rows have none.

.,TRBV5-6,.,TRBJ1-6,CASSTNNSPLHF,TGTGCCAGCAGCACAAATAATTCACCCCTCCACTTT
.,TRBV4-3,.,TRBJ2-6,CASSQEDSSSSGANVLTF,TGCGCCAGCAGCCAAGAAGACAGCTCATCCTCTGGGGCCAACGTCCTGACTTTC
.,TRBV24-1,.,TRBJ1-1,CATSDSSGGNTEAFF,TGTGCCACCAGTGATTCTTCGGGGGGGAACACTGAAGCTTTCTTT
TRBD2,TRBV3-1/TRBV3-2,few,TRBJ2-3,CASSQAGGTDTQYF,TGTGCCAGCAGCCAAGCGGGGGGGACAGATACGCAGTATTTT
TRBD2,TRBV28,.,TRBJ2-7,CASSLPGTSSHEQYF,TGTGCCAGCAGTTTACCCGGGACTAGCTCCCACGAGCAGTACTTC
TRBD2,TRBV5-1,.,TRBJ2-3,CASQTSGGAIDTQYF,TGCGCCAGTCAAACTAGCGGGGGGGCAATAGATACGCAGTATTTT
.,TRBV27,.,TRBJ2-3,CASSLFSSGTDTQYF,TGTGCCAGCAGTTTATTTAGTTCCGGCACAGATACGCAGTATTTT
TRBD1,TRBV12-3/TRBV12-4,.,TRBJ2-7,CASSLSGTGEQYF,TGTGCCAGCAGTTTATCTGGGACAGGGGAGCAGTACTTC
TRBD1,TRBV7-8,.,TRBJ1-2,CASSLQTGGEGYTF,TGTGCCAGCAGCTTACAGACAGGGGGCGAGGGCTACACCTTC
.,TRBV7-2,.,TRBJ1-2,CASSQGDRALGGYTF,TGTGCCAGCAGCCAAGGGGATCGGGCCCTCGGAGGCTACACCTTC
.,TRBV4-2,.,TRBJ2-1,CASTSSGNEQFF,TGTGCCAGCACCTCCTCCGGCAATGAGCAGTTCTTC
.,TRBV6-6,.,TRBJ1-2,CASSFPDGYTF,TGTGCCAGCAGTTTTCCCGATGGCTACACCTTC
.,TRBV11-2,.,TRBJ2-7,CASSLGGGESSYEQYF,TGTGCCAGCAGCTTAGGTGGCGGGGAGAGCTCCTACGAGCAGTACTTC
TRBD1,TRBV7-8,.,TRBJ2-1,CASSLGLTGHNEQFF,TGTGCCAGCAGCTTAGGCTTGACAGGGCACAATGAGCAGTTCTTC
.,TRBV9,.,TRBJ2-2,CASSTIRGELFF,TGTGCCAGCAGCACTATACGGGGGGAGCTGTTTTTT
TRBD2,TRBV5-1,.,TRBJ2-5,CASSPGGTQETQYF,TGCGCCAGCAGCCCGGGGGGTACCCAAGAGACCCAGTACTTC
TRBD1,TRBV7-2,.,TRBJ1-2,CASSPPRQGAAYGYTF,TGTGCCAGCAGCCCCCCTCGACAGGGGGCAGCCTATGGCTACACCTTC
.,TRBV2,.,TRBJ1-2,CASSERVEGGYTF,TGTGCCAGCAGTGAGCGGGTCGAGGGTGGCTACACCTTC
TRBD1,TRBV27,.,TRBJ2-2,CASSFGQGIFSNTGELFF,TGTGCCAGCAGTTTCGGACAGGGCATTTTTTCGAACACCGGGGAGCTGTTTTTT
.,TRBV2,.,TRBJ2-3,CASTSTDTQYF,TGTGCCAGCACTAGCACAGATACGCAGTATTTT
TRBD1,TRBV2,few,TRBJ1-2,CASRKSGTGGIVYGYTF,TGTGCCAGCAGAAAGTCCGGGACAGGGGGAATAGTCTATGGCTACACCTTC
.,TRBV29-1,.,TRBJ1-2,CSVEKGTNYGYTF,TGCAGCGTTGAAAAGGGGACTAACTATGGCTACACCTTC
TRBD2,TRBV7-6,.,TRBJ2-6,CASSSRAGGPGANVLTF,TGTGCCAGCAGCTCCCGGGCGGGGGGCCCTGGGGCCAACGTCCTGACTTTC
.,TRBV11-2,.,TRBJ2-7,CASSSRGSFYEQYF,TGTGCCAGCAGCTCGAGGGGGTCCTTCTACGAGCAGTACTTC
.,TRBV30,.,TRBJ1-2,CAWSVYNYGYTF,TGTGCCTGGAGTGTATATAACTATGGCTACACCTTC
TRBD1,TRBV15,few,TRBJ2-7,CATSRPGQGVFHEQYF,TGTGCCACCAGCAGACCCGGACAGGGAGTATTCCACGAGCAGTACTTC
.,TRBV6-2/TRBV6-3,.,TRBJ2-7,CASSYSRVTGNGEQYF,TGTGCCAGCAGTTACTCCAGGGTCACAGGGAACGGCGAGCAGTACTTC
TRBD2,TRBV2,.,TRBJ2-2,CASGGVANTGELFF,TGTGCCAGCGGGGGGGTTGCTAACACCGGGGAGCTGTTTTTT
.,TRBV7-9,.,TRBJ2-6,CASSRQGTGANVLTF,TGTGCCAGCAGCCGCCAGGGGACTGGGGCCAACGTCCTGACTTTC
TRBD2,TRBV9,.,TRBJ2-1,CASNGGAGLGGEQFF,TGTGCCAGCAACGGGGGGGCGGGGCTTGGAGGTGAGCAGTTCTTC
TRBD1,TRBV6-6,.,TRBJ2-4,CASSPHRGRSAKNIQYF,TGTGCCAGCAGTCCACACAGGGGGCGATCGGCCAAAAACATTCAGTACTTC
TRBD1,TRBV5-1,.,TRBJ1-3,CASSTAPGTGAGNTIYF,TGCGCCAGCAGCACAGCACCCGGGACAGGGGCTGGAAACACCATATATTTT
.,TRBV3-1/TRBV3-2,.,TRBJ1-2,CASAGENYGYTF,TGTGCCAGCGCCGGGGAGAACTATGGCTACACCTTC
TRBD1,TRBV19,.,TRBJ1-5,CASSTQRDRSQPQHF,TGTGCCAGTAGTACCCAACGGGACAGATCTCAGCCCCAGCATTTT
TRBD1,TRBV15,.,TRBJ2-7,CATSRAGQGPEQYF,TGTGCCACCAGCAGAGCGGGACAGGGCCCCGAGCAGTACTTC
.,TRBV7-2,.,TRBJ2-7,CASSSLQGYEQYF,TGTGCCAGCAGCTCCTTACAGGGCTACGAGCAGTACTTC
TRBD1,TRBV11-2,few,TRBJ1-6,CASSFNRGVINSPLHF,TGTGCCAGCAGCTTCAACAGGGGAGTTATTAATTCACCCCTCCACTTT
.,TRBV6-5,.,TRBJ1-1,CASSYIMATEAFF,TGTGCCAGCAGTTACATTATGGCCACTGAAGCTTTCTTT
TRBD1,TRBV3-1/TRBV3-2,.,TRBJ1-2,CASSQELRGPYGYTF,TGTGCCAGCAGCCAAGAACTGAGGGGGCCCTATGGCTACACCTTC
.,TRBV5-1,.,TRBJ1-6,CASSLGLFYNSPLHF,TGCGCCAGCAGCCTGGGACTTTTCTATAATTCACCCCTCCACTTT
TRBD1,TRBV6-6,.,TRBJ1-1,CATGREGAYMNTEAFF,TGTGCCACCGGCCGGGAGGGGGCCTACATGAACACTGAAGCTTTCTTT
TRBD1,TRBV6-6,few,TRBJ2-7,CASSPDRVEQYF,TGTGCCAGCAGTCCCGACAGGGTCGAGCAGTACTTC
TRBD2,TRBV7-6,.,TRBJ2-7,CASSLPGGLFAYEQYF,TGTGCCAGCAGCTTACCGGGAGGTCTTTTCGCCTACGAGCAGTACTTC
.,TRBV27,few,TRBJ2-2,CASSAGTNTGELFF,TGTGCCAGCAGCGCCGGGACGAACACCGGGGAGCTGTTTTTT
TRBD1,TRBV4-3,.,TRBJ2-3,CASSQAGQPSTDTQYF,TGCGCCAGCAGCCAAGCGGGACAGCCTAGCACAGATACGCAGTATTTT
.,TRBV5-1,.,TRBJ1-1,CASSLTGMNTEAFF,TGCGCCAGCAGCTTGACAGGTATGAACACTGAAGCTTTCTTT
TRBD2,TRBV29-1,.,TRBJ2-3,CSFLADSTDTQYF,TGCAGCTTCCTAGCGGATAGCACAGATACGCAGTATTTT
TRBD1,TRBV5-1,.,TRBJ2-2,CASSFPGQTGDTGELFF,TGCGCCAGCAGCTTCCCAGGCCAGACAGGGGACACCGGGGAGCTGTTTTTT
TRBD2,TRBV9,.,TRBJ2-7,CASSVGFQTSGVSYEQYF,TGTGCCAGCAGCGTAGGCTTCCAGACTAGCGGGGTCTCCTACGAGCAGTACTTC
.,TRBV14,.,TRBJ1-2,CASSQDPRESSGYTF,TGTGCCAGCAGCCAAGATCCCCGGGAGTCTAGTGGCTACACCTTC
TRBD2,TRBV4-3,.,TRBJ2-1,CASSQELAGGTIYNEQFF,TGCGCCAGCAGCCAAGAACTAGCGGGGGGAACGATCTACAATGAGCAGTTCTTC
.,TRBV6-4,.,TRBJ2-1,CASSDQGGNEQFF,TGTGCCAGCAGTGATCAGGGTGGCAATGAGCAGTTCTTC
TRBD1,TRBV27,.,TRBJ2-7,CASSQTGALEEQYF,TGTGCCAGCAGTCAGACAGGGGCCCTCGAAGAGCAGTACTTC
.,TRBV10-3,.,TRBJ2-7,CAISESGAEYEQYF,TGTGCCATCAGTGAGTCGGGAGCCGAGTACGAGCAGTACTTC
.,TRBV4-2,.,TRBJ2-5,CASSQDPARGETQYF,TGTGCCAGCAGCCAAGACCCCGCAAGGGGGGAGACCCAGTACTTC
.,TRBV6-5,.,TRBJ2-3,CASTIRTGTDTQYF,TGTGCCAGCACTATAAGGACTGGCACAGATACGCAGTATTTT
.,TRBV7-8,.,TRBJ2-7,CASSRDNPYEQYF,TGTGCCAGCAGTCGAGACAACCCCTACGAGCAGTACTTC